Presented here are 17 T cell receptor beta chains from one specimen sequenced in a study of blood T cell repertoires in COVID-19. Assay: immunoSEQ multiplex PCR; the TCRdb copy retains only in-frame clones and omits some. The sample contains some 60,000 clones, 91% of which appear only once. The sample comprised peripheral blood. Receptors were obtained from a man aged 60 to 69 with acute or convalescent COVID-19.

The rearrangement joins TRBV7-9 to TRBJ1-4; 9 bases are a match to TRBD1. The germline V gene encodes CDR1 SEHNR and CDR2 FQNEAQ (reference sequence). Trimming took 5 bases from V and 4 from J; bases not matched to a gene: 2. The CDR3 runs to 14 residues. Here the CDR3 reads CASSPTGGNEKLFF. CDR3 coding DNA: TGTGCCAGCAGCCCGACAGGGGGTAATGAAAAACTGTTTTTT.

The chain joins TRBV7-6 to TRBJ2-7, with D perhaps TRBD2 (6 bases). This CDR3 is 16 amino acids long. Trimming pared 5 bases from V and 5 bases from J, leaving 22 bases between. CDR1 SGHVS and CDR2 FNYEAQ come from the germline V gene. The CDR3 is CASSLRDGGLSDEQYF. The CDR3 coding sequence is TGTGCCAGCAGCCTCCGGGACGGGGGTCTTTCGGACGAGCAGTACTTC.

For the CDR3, the DNA is TGTGCCAGCAGGGGGGCGGGCATGAACACTGAAGCTTTCTTT. Protein: CASRGAGMNTEAFF. The chain is built from TRBV28 and TRBJ1-1, with D perhaps matching TRBD1 (6 bases). Trimming removed 6 bases from V and 0 bases from J, with 11 bases in between. CDR3 length: 14 residues. Germline assignment: CDR1 MDHEN and CDR2 SYDVKM. The variable domain in full, completed from reference TRBV28 and TRBJ1-1, reads DVKVTQSSRYLVKRTGEKVFLECVQDMDHENMFWYRQDPGLGLRLIYFSYDVKMKEKGDIPEGYSVSREKKERFSLILESASTNQTSMYLCASRGAGMNTEAFFGQGTRLTVV.

V and J are TRBV28 and TRBJ2-2; 9 positions agree with TRBD2. The CDR3 contains 16 residues. The J segment lost 5 bases and the V segment lost 6 bases, leaving 10 bases of the junction unmatched. The germline V gene has CDR1 MDHEN and CDR2 SYDVKM. The CDR3 spells CASRVGSGSKTGELFF. As DNA, the CDR3 is TGTGCCAGCAGGGTGGGTAGCGGGAGTAAAACCGGGGAGCTGTTTTTT.

The chain couples TRBV9 to TRBJ1-2; TRBD1 matches at 7 bases. The CDR3 sequence is 16 residues long. Looked up from germline, CDR1 is SGDLS and CDR2 is YYNGEE. Trimming removed 0 bases from V and 3 bases from J; junction bases left unmatched: 8. CDR3 nucleotide sequence: TGTGCCAGCAGCGTAGCTCCACAGGGGTGGGACTATGGCTACACCTTC. Translated, it gives CASSVAPQGWDYGYTF. The whole variable domain, remainder taken from reference TRBV9 and TRBJ1-2, is DSGVTQTPKHLITATGQRVTLRCSPRSGDLSVYWYQQSLDQGLQFLIQYYNGEERAKGNILERFSAQQFPDLHSELNLSSLELGDSALYFCASSVAPQGWDYGYTFGSGTRLTVV.

This clone was observed a single time. The chain links TRBV9 to TRBJ1-6, with D maybe TRBD1 (5 bases). Trimming cost V 0 bases and J 6 bases, with 10 bases left between them. This CDR3 comprises 15 residues. Germline V gene data show CDR1 as SGDLS and CDR2 as YYNGEE. For the CDR3, the DNA is TGTGCCAGCAGCGTAGGCGGGGCGGTTAATTCACCCCTCCACTTT. Amino acids: CASSVGGAVNSPLHF.

This clone was observed a single time. The chain links TRBV14 to TRBJ1-2; D possibly corresponds to TRBD1 (6 bases). V was shortened by 4 bases and J by 4 bases, with 16 bases between the two germline ends. The CDR3 runs to 15 residues. In germline, CDR1 is SGHDN, CDR2 FVKESK. CDR3 in DNA: TGTGCCAGCAGCCGAGGGGGGGCCCACCTCTATGGCTACACCTTC. Translating gives CASSRGGAHLYGYTF.

The chain recombines TRBV6-2 or TRBV6-3 with TRBJ2-7; 11 nucleotides match TRBD2. Germline V gene sequence: CDR1 MNHEY, CDR2 SVGEGT. The CDR3 length is 16 residues. V shed 4 bases and J 5 bases; nucleotides not matched to a gene: 10. CDR3 loop: CASSSPTSGRMHEQYF. The CDR3 region has the DNA TGTGCCAGCAGTTCACCCACTAGCGGGAGAATGCACGAGCAGTACTTC.

V usage is TRBV28 and J usage is TRBJ1-5; D may be TRBD1 (5 bases). V shed 8 bases and J shed 5 bases, with 19 bases lying between them. This CDR3 is built from 15 residues. Germline loops: CDR1 MDHEN, CDR2 SYDVKM. CDR3 bases: TGTGCCAGCCATATTCAGATGGGGGACTATCAGCCCCAGCATTTT. Amino acids: CASHIQMGDYQPQHF. The complete variable domain, with remaining parts taken from reference TRBV28 and TRBJ1-5, reads DVKVTQSSRYLVKRTGEKVFLECVQDMDHENMFWYRQDPGLGLRLIYFSYDVKMKEKGDIPEGYSVSREKKERFSLILESASTNQTSMYLCASHIQMGDYQPQHFGDGTRLSIL.

V gene TRBV2 combines with J gene TRBJ1-2, with D possibly being TRBD1 (6 bases). Germline V lookup: CDR1 SNHLY, CDR2 FYNNEI. CDR3 length: 14 amino acids. V lost 3 bases to trimming and J lost 0 bases, with 8 bases between them. The CDR3 sequence is CASSEDRANYGYTF. The CDR3 DNA follows: TGTGCCAGCAGTGAGGACAGAGCTAACTATGGCTACACCTTC.

The gene calls are TRBV14 and TRBJ2-5, with TRBD2 matching over 11 bases. CDR1 is SGHDN and CDR2 is FVKESK in the germline V gene. CDR3 length: 16 amino acids. The V and J ends lost 3 bases and 2 bases, in that order; junction bases with no gene match: 5. CDR3 nucleotide sequence: TGTGCCAGCAGCCATACTAGGACTAGCGGGCAAGAGACCCAGTACTTC. Its translation: CASSHTRTSGQETQYF.

V usage is TRBV28 and J usage is TRBJ1-4; D might be TRBD1 (6 bases). Germline V gene sequence: CDR1 MDHEN, CDR2 SYDVKM. V lost 4 bases to trimming and J lost 7 bases, with 16 bases between them. The CDR3 is 15 amino acids. The CDR3 here is CASSSGPTRGEKLFF. The CDR3 DNA reads TGTGCCAGCAGTTCGGGTCCTACCAGGGGTGAAAAACTGTTTTTT.

The chain recombines TRBV6-6 with TRBJ1-1, with D perhaps TRBD1 (5 bases). V lost 7 bases and J lost 7, with 13 bases in between. This CDR3 has 12 amino acids. The germline gives CDR1 MNHNY, CDR2 SVGAGI (reference sequence). The CDR3 reads CASTQRQGEAFF. CDR3 bases: TGTGCCAGCACCCAAAGGCAGGGTGAAGCTTTCTTT.

The V and J genes are TRBV5-1 and TRBJ1-4; 7 bases map to TRBD1. There are 17 residues in the CDR3. Losses at the gene ends were 0 bases for V and 3 bases for J; bases not matched to a gene: 8. Germline loops: CDR1 SGHRS, CDR2 YFSETQ. CDR3 residues: CASSLEPPGTANEKLFF. Written as DNA, the CDR3 is TGCGCCAGCAGCTTGGAACCGCCAGGGACAGCTAATGAAAAACTGTTTTTT.

The J gene is TRBJ2-1, the V gene TRBV24-1, with TRBD2 matching 12 bases. The junction had 6 bases not matched to a gene; V was cut back by 4 bases and J by 6 bases. The CDR3 runs to 16 residues. Germline assignment: CDR1 KGHDR and CDR2 SFDVKD. For the CDR3, the DNA is TGTGCCACCAGTGACACTAGCGGGAGGAGGGTCAATGAGCAGTTCTTC. This translates into CATSDTSGRRVNEQFF.

The chain has TRBV19 and TRBJ1-3, with 10 bases fitting TRBD1. V gave up 6 bases and J gave up 3 bases; unmatched junction bases: 8. The CDR3 spans 16 residues. Germline-derived CDR1 and CDR2 are LNHDA and SQIVND (reference sequence). CDR3 residues: CASSSTGQGVGNTIYF. The DNA of the CDR3 is TGTGCCAGTAGCTCGACCGGACAGGGGGTTGGAAACACCATATATTTT.

The V and J genes are TRBV29-1 and TRBJ2-1; 8 positions match TRBD1. Germline V gene lookup returns CDR1 SQVTM and CDR2 ANQGSEA. There are 12 residues in the CDR3. V shed 8 bases and J 5 bases; nucleotides not matched to a gene: 5. CDR3 coding DNA: TGCAGCATCGGGACAGGTGACAATGAGCAGTTCTTC. As protein: CSIGTGDNEQFF.